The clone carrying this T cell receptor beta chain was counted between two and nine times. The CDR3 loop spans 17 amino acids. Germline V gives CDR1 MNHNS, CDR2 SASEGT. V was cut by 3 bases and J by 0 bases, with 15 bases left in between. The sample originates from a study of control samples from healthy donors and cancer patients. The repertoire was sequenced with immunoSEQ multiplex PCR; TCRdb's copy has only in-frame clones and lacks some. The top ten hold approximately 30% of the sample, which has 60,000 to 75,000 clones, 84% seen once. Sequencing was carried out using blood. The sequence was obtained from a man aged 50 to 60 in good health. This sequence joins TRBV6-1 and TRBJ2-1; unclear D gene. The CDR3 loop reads CASSDGDGLSSYNEQFF. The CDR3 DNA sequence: TGTGCCAGCAGTGACGGTGATGGATTAAGCTCCTACAATGAGCAGTTCTTC.